The 30 T cell receptor beta chains below all came from one sample that was sequenced in a study of cytomegalovirus exposure and HLA in healthy donors. PCR employed 60 Vbeta and 13 Jbeta primers. Clones were read by immunoSEQ multiplex PCR, and TCRdb kept only the in-frame ones, dropping some. The data show about 170,000 clones, about 79% seen once. Sequenced input: PBMCs. Receptors originate from a woman between 45 and 65 years old in good health and CMV-seronegative.

This clone has only a few counts. In the same sample, other DNA sequences code for this CDR3. This chain uses TRBV30 with TRBJ2-7; D not resolved. V was shortened by 0 bases and J by 3 bases, with 3 bases between the two germline ends. This CDR3 contains 11 residues. Germline loops: CDR1 GTSNPN, CDR2 SVGIG (reference sequence). The CDR3 here is CAWSVLYEQYF. CDR3 bases: TGTGCCTGGAGTGTACTCTACGAGCAGTACTTC.

The genes are TRBV5-6 and TRBJ2-2, with 9 positions matching TRBD2. V shed 3 bases, J shed 7 bases, and the junction held 10 bases outside the gene matches. The CDR3 sequence is 16 residues long. Germline-derived CDR1 and CDR2 are SGHDT and YYEEEE. CDR3 region: CASSWRPSGINGELFF. Written as DNA, the CDR3 is TGTGCCAGCAGCTGGAGGCCTAGCGGGATAAACGGGGAGCTGTTTTTT. The full variable domain, its missing parts supplied by reference TRBV5-6 and TRBJ2-2, is DAGVTQSPTHLIKTRGQQVTLRCSPKSGHDTVSWYQQALGQGPQFIFQYYEEEERQRGNFPDRFSGHQFPNYSSELNVNALLLGDSALYLCASSWRPSGINGELFFGEGSRLTVL.

The chain employs TRBV7-2 and TRBJ2-1, with 9 bases that match TRBD1. The length of the CDR3 is 16 residues. With 5 bases clipped from V and 6 bases from J, the junction kept 11 bases outside the gene matches. CDR1 and CDR2 from the germline V gene are SGHTA and FQGNSA. The CDR3 sequence is CASSPQSGTGFNEQFF. The CDR3 coding sequence is TGTGCCAGCAGCCCACAATCTGGGACAGGGTTCAATGAGCAGTTCTTC.

This clone has more than one count but fewer than ten. The chain joins TRBV30 to TRBJ1-1; 8 bases line up with TRBD1. Germline CDR1 GTSNPN, CDR2 SVGIG (reference sequence). The CDR3 is made up of 18 amino acids. Trimming cost V 0 bases and J 5 bases; bases outside gene matches: 17. CDR3 loop: CAWSVRGRGQRVVTEAFF. The CDR3 nucleotides are TGTGCCTGGAGTGTACGCGGCAGGGGGCAACGGGTGGTTACTGAAGCTTTCTTT.

This clone showed up just once. V is TRBV4-1 and J is TRBJ1-4, with D unclear. The CDR3 runs 16 residues. The germline V gene encodes CDR1 MGHRA and CDR2 YSYEKL. V was trimmed by 6 bases and J by 7 bases, leaving 21 bases between them. Here the CDR3 reads CASRHKHAGDIEKLFF. Written as DNA, the CDR3 is TGCGCCAGCAGACACAAGCATGCCGGGGATATTGAAAAACTGTTTTTT.

This chain links TRBV4-3 with TRBJ2-2, with TRBD2 identical over 7 bases. The CDR3 sequence is 13 residues long. CDR1 LGHNA and CDR2 YSLEER come from the germline V gene. Trimming at V came to 2 bases and at J to 6 bases, leaving 0 bases not matched to a gene. CDR3 region: CASSQTSAGELFF. The CDR3 nucleotides are TGCGCCAGCAGCCAAACTAGCGCCGGGGAGCTGTTTTTT.

This chain uses TRBV6-5 with TRBJ2-3; TRBD1 might be the D (5 bases). Germline V gene lookup returns CDR1 MNHEY and CDR2 SVGAGI. Deletions cut 0 bases from V and 12 bases from J, with 13 bases between. The CDR3 consists of 13 residues. The CDR3 region is CASSYSMGLLQYF. The CDR3 DNA reads TGTGCCAGCAGTTACTCGATGGGGCTTCTCCAGTATTTT.

Points on this clone: This same CDR3 is encoded by further DNA sequences in the sample. This chain joins TRBV25-1 and TRBJ1-6, with D perhaps matching TRBD1 (5 bases). This CDR3 is 15 amino acids long. Per the germline V gene, CDR1 is MGHDK and CDR2 is SYGVNS. Trimming left V 8 bases short and J 7 bases short, with 18 bases between. CDR3 loop: CASAPRGGWNSPLHF. Written as DNA, the CDR3 is TGTGCCAGCGCCCCACGGGGGGGATGGAATTCACCCCTCCACTTT.

In its sample, this clone was seen once. This sequence joins TRBV15 and TRBJ2-3, with TRBD2 identical over 7 bases. The ends lost 5 bases at V and 3 bases at J; junction bases unmatched: 8. The CDR3 runs to 15 residues. Germline CDR1 is LNHNV and CDR2 is YYDKDF (reference sequence). The CDR3 here is CATSPPGAGTDTQYF. CDR3 bases: TGTGCCACCAGCCCCCCCGGAGCGGGGACAGATACGCAGTATTTT.

The V and J genes are TRBV5-5 and TRBJ1-4, with 10 positions matching TRBD1. CDR3 size: 15 residues. V gave up 4 bases and J gave up 8 bases; unmatched junction bases: 8. Per the germline V gene, CDR1 is SGHKS and CDR2 is YYEKEE (reference sequence). The CDR3, as DNA: TGTGCCAGCAGCCATGGGACAGGGGAATGGGAAAAACTGTTTTTT. It encodes CASSHGTGEWEKLFF.

The V and J genes are TRBV27 and TRBJ2-7; the match to TRBD1 covers 11 bases. Germline V CDR1 and CDR2: MNHEY, SMNVEV (reference sequence). The CDR3 sequence is 14 residues long. After removal of 6 bases from V and 3 bases from J, the junction contained 4 bases not matched to a gene. The CDR3 here is CASSPGTGGYEQYF. The CDR3 DNA reads as TGTGCCAGCAGCCCCGGGACAGGGGGCTACGAGCAGTACTTC.

This clone was seen more than once but under ten times. CDR3 DNA: TGTGCCAGCAGCTTAGAGGCTAGCGTGAACACCGGGGAGCTGTTTTTT. It specifies CASSLEASVNTGELFF. This chain joins TRBV7-2 and TRBJ2-2; possible D gene TRBD2, 6 bases. This CDR3 has 16 amino acids. The V gene's germline CDR1 is SGHTA and CDR2 FQGNSA. V shed 1 base and J shed 1 base, with 10 bases lying between them.

V and J are TRBV18 and TRBJ2-3, with 10 bases fitting TRBD2. This CDR3 has 15 amino acids. V gave up 3 bases and J gave up 4 bases; unmatched junction bases: 4. Germline lookup yields CDR1 KGHSH and CDR2 LQKENI. CDR3 nucleotide sequence: TGTGCCAGCTCACCCGCTAGCGGGGGTTCAGATACGCAGTATTTT. Protein sequence: CASSPASGGSDTQYF.

The chain employs TRBV4-3 and TRBJ2-2; 10 nucleotides match TRBD2. CDR3 length equals 21 residues. Germline CDR1 and CDR2: LGHNA and YSLEER. With 0 bases clipped from V and 4 bases from J, the junction kept 17 bases outside the gene matches. The CDR3 loop reads CASSQDLASGSYGWTTGELFF. As DNA, the CDR3 is TGCGCCAGCAGCCAAGATCTGGCTAGCGGGAGTTACGGGTGGACCACCGGGGAGCTGTTTTTT.

V and J are TRBV2 and TRBJ2-1, with D tentatively TRBD1 (5 bases). There are 14 residues in the CDR3. V was shortened by 8 bases and J by 3 bases, with 14 bases between the two germline ends. Germline CDR1 reads SNHLY; CDR2 reads FYNNEI. CDR3 DNA sequence: TGTGCCAGCTTTAGTATTAGGGGCTACAATGAGCAGTTCTTC. Protein sequence: CASFSIRGYNEQFF. Complete variable domain (other parts from reference TRBV2 and TRBJ2-1): EPEVTQTPSHQVTQMGQEVILRCVPISNHLYFYWYRQILGQKVEFLVSFYNNEISEKSEIFDDQFSVERPDGSNFTLKIRSTKLEDSAMYFCASFSIRGYNEQFFGPGTRLTVL.

The genes are TRBV27 and TRBJ2-2; possible D gene TRBD1, 5 bases. Trimming cost V 0 bases and J 0 bases, with 8 bases left between them. The germline V gene has CDR1 MNHEY and CDR2 SMNVEV (reference sequence). The CDR3 runs to 16 residues. For the CDR3, the DNA is TGTGCCAGCAGTTTATCGGGGCGGACGAACACCGGGGAGCTGTTTTTT. It specifies CASSLSGRTNTGELFF.

This chain links TRBV29-1 with TRBJ1-4; D ambiguous. There are 11 residues in the CDR3. Germline V gene lookup returns CDR1 SQVTM and CDR2 ANQGSEA. Between the trimmed V and J ends, which lost 6 bases and 8 bases, there was a span of 10 bases. CDR3 bases: TGCAGCGTACTCGTCGGGGAAAAACTGTTTTTT. It translates to CSVLVGEKLFF. The full variable domain, its missing parts supplied by reference TRBV29-1 and TRBJ1-4, is SAVISQKPSRDICQRGTSLTIQCQVDSQVTMMFWYRQQPGQSLTLIATANQGSEATYESGFVIDKFPISRPNLTFSTLTVSNMSPEDSSIYLCSVLVGEKLFFGSGTQLSVL.

This clone was found once. The chain employs TRBV6-6 and TRBJ1-6, with D possibly TRBD1 on 6 matching bases. V lost 4 bases and J lost 9, with 16 bases in between. The germline V gene has CDR1 MNHNY and CDR2 SVGAGI (reference sequence). This CDR3 spans 15 amino acids. CDR3 in DNA: TGTGCCAGCAGTTTATACAGGGAAACCCCTTCACCCCTCCACTTT. It codes for CASSLYRETPSPLHF.

The rearrangement joins TRBV2 to TRBJ2-3, with 8 bases aligning to TRBD2. This CDR3 comprises 15 residues. V gave up 6 bases and J gave up 3 bases; unmatched junction bases: 8. CDR1 is SNHLY, CDR2 FYNNEI, per germline. CDR3 residues: CASSPLRGGTDTQYF. The CDR3 region has the DNA TGTGCCAGCAGCCCCCTTCGGGGGGGAACAGATACGCAGTATTTT.

The chain uses TRBV19 and TRBJ2-1; 8 bases align to TRBD1. Germline V lookup: CDR1 LNHDA, CDR2 SQIVND (reference sequence). J lost 2 bases, V lost 4 bases, and 7 bases had no gene match. CDR3 length: 16 residues. The CDR3 DNA sequence: TGTGCCAGTAGTACCCGGACAGGGACTGCCTACAATGAGCAGTTCTTC. It is translated as CASSTRTGTAYNEQFF.

This clone was seen only a few times. This chain links TRBV6-6 with TRBJ2-7; 7 nucleotides match TRBD1. Germline trimming cut 10 bases from V and 5 bases from J; bases unmatched to any gene: 14. Germline-derived CDR1 and CDR2 are MNHNY and SVGAGI (reference sequence). The CDR3 is made up of 14 amino acids. The CDR3 loop reads CATRSDRPWDEQYF. The CDR3 nucleotides read TGTGCCACCAGGTCGGACAGGCCTTGGGACGAGCAGTACTTC.

The chain combines TRBV6-1 with TRBJ2-2, with D possibly matching TRBD2 (6 bases). Germline assignment: CDR1 MNHNS and CDR2 SASEGT. V was pared by 10 bases and J by 5 bases, with 17 bases between. This CDR3 region has 14 residues. CDR3 DNA: TGTGCCACCTTTACGGGGAGGAGGACCGGGGAGCTGTTTTTT. Translating it yields CATFTGRRTGELFF.

This clone appeared once. V usage is TRBV21-1 and J usage is TRBJ2-6; whether TRBD1, the table's D call, matches the DNA was not checked. TRBV21-1 is flagged as a pseudogene. The CDR3 runs 20 residues. DNA of the CDR3: TGTGCCAGCAGCAAAACGGACAGTCCAAGGAAGGGTGCTGGGGCCAACGTCCTGACTTTC. Translation gives CASSKTDSPRKGAGANVLTF.

V gene TRBV7-8 combines with J gene TRBJ2-2; D is possibly TRBD2 (7 bases). This CDR3 region has 15 residues. Between the trimmed V and J ends, which lost 2 bases and 6 bases, there was a span of 13 bases. Germline CDR1 and CDR2: SGHVS and FQNEAQ. The CDR3 DNA sequence: TGTGCCAGCAGCTTAATACAGGGAGGGTCCGGGGAGCTGTTTTTT. It encodes CASSLIQGGSGELFF.

The chain carries TRBV29-1 and TRBJ2-7, with D perhaps matching TRBD2 (6 bases). Germline V CDR1 and CDR2: SQVTM, ANQGSEA. V was shortened by 0 bases and J by 3 bases, with 9 bases between the two germline ends. The CDR3 contains 13 residues. CDR3 loop: CSVEDAGRYEQYF. DNA for the CDR3: TGCAGCGTTGAAGACGCGGGGCGCTACGAGCAGTACTTC.

This chain's CDR3 is CASSLAGTAYEQYF. The CDR3 DNA reads as TGTGCCAGCAGCCTAGCCGGGACAGCCTACGAGCAGTACTTC. The chain is built from TRBV27 and TRBJ2-7; TRBD1 matches 7 bases. CDR3 size: 14 residues. V lost 6 bases and J lost 2; bases outside the gene matches: 7. CDR1 is MNHEY and CDR2 is SMNVEV in the germline V gene (reference sequence).

This chain connects TRBV29-1 to TRBJ1-2; D not certain. With 6 bases removed from V and 7 bases from J, the gap between germline ends came to 18 bases. CDR1 is SQVTM, CDR2 ANQGSEA, per germline. The CDR3 contains 13 residues. The CDR3 is CSVEDPFGFGYTF. As DNA, the CDR3 is TGCAGCGTCGAGGATCCCTTTGGGTTTGGCTACACCTTC. The whole variable domain, remainder taken from reference TRBV29-1 and TRBJ1-2, is SAVISQKPSRDICQRGTSLTIQCQVDSQVTMMFWYRQQPGQSLTLIATANQGSEATYESGFVIDKFPISRPNLTFSTLTVSNMSPEDSSIYLCSVEDPFGFGYTFGSGTRLTVV.

The V gene is TRBV7-2, the J gene TRBJ1-2, with D uncertain. CDR1 SGHTA and CDR2 FQGNSA come from the germline V gene. V was clipped by 5 bases and J by 4 bases, with 14 bases between them. The CDR3 has 14 residues. The CDR3 DNA reads as TGTGCCAGCAGCCCAATCCATCGGGGCTATGGCTACACCTTC. Translating it yields CASSPIHRGYGYTF.

The CDR3 sequence is CASSLGGKGYGYTF. CDR3 DNA: TGTGCCAGCAGTTTGGGGGGAAAAGGGTATGGCTACACCTTC. The V call is TRBV28, the J call TRBJ1-2; a weak D match, TRBD1 (5 bases). CDR1 and CDR2 (germline): MDHEN, SYDVKM. The CDR3 is made up of 14 amino acids. V was shortened by 3 bases and J by 5 bases, with 13 bases between the two germline ends.

The chain has TRBV25-1 and TRBJ2-1; D is ambiguous. CDR1 is MGHDK and CDR2 is SYGVNS in the germline V gene. V lost 9 bases and J lost 9, with 15 bases in between. The CDR3 has 12 amino acids. The CDR3 reads CARPRPVGEQFF. In nucleotides, the CDR3 is TGTGCCAGACCGAGGCCGGTTGGTGAGCAGTTCTTC.